This is a list of T cell receptor beta chains from one sample in a study of vaccination effects on CD4 cells after COVID-19. Their specific antigens are unknown. Sequencing used immunoSEQ multiplex PCR; TCRdb keeps in-frame clones, though not all of them. The sample yields tens of thousands of clones, over 70% seen once. The starting material was CD4+ T cells from PBMCs cultured with HCoV-OC43 spike peptides, obtained after COVID-19 vaccination. These receptors were taken from a human donor who received a COVID-19 vaccine. Both conserved end residues are part of each CDR3. The order of the fields is J gene, clone size, V gene, D gene, CDR3 protein. A D gene is named only where the DNA matches it firmly. Part of the rows lack a size; the others show once, few, many or a class for expanded clones.

TRBJ1-6,NA,TRBV18,NA,CASSPGLEMSSPLHF
TRBJ1-4,NA,TRBV5-1,NA,CASSFSGDDNEKLFF
TRBJ2-3,once,TRBV29-1,NA,CSVGYDGGDTQYF
TRBJ1-5,NA,TRBV19,NA,CASSIVRGPGGNSNQPQHF
TRBJ1-6,few,TRBV6-6,TRBD1,CASSYSPGQGSPLHF
TRBJ1-2,NA,TRBV6-5,TRBD1,CASRFSGGSYGYTF
TRBJ1-6,NA,TRBV19,NA,CASSMEHLSSYNSPLHF
TRBJ2-3,NA,TRBV7-2,TRBD2,CASSLAVGGALYF
TRBJ2-2,NA,TRBV5-4,NA,CASSLKGVDTGELFF
TRBJ2-2,NA,TRBV19,NA,CASRTSGPHTGELFF
TRBJ2-5,NA,TRBV6-2/TRBV6-3,NA,CASSRPFGGGETQYF
TRBJ2-1,NA,TRBV24-1,TRBD2,CATSLGRGISYNEQFF
TRBJ2-1,NA,TRBV19,TRBD2,CASSMRLAGVSYNEQFF